The rows below give T cell receptor beta chains drawn from one sample of a study of T cell repertoires in cytomegalovirus infection. TCRdb reprocessed the reads via MiXCR and lists one record per CDR3 protein. The profile shows 300,000 to 400,000 distinct CDR3 sequences, more than 8% of them singletons. The specimen sequenced was PBMCs. The receptors were sampled from a human donor in good health (CMV status not recorded). Some clones in this sample may be carry-over from other donors' samples. Each CDR3 is given with its conserved first and last residue. A clone size is listed for some rows: how often the clone was seen (once, few, many), or a class if it is expanded.

abundance: few
v_gene: TRBV25-1
CDR3aa: CASSEYIAGLDEQYF

abundance: .
v_gene: TRBV20-1
CDR3aa: CSATIHGGTEAFF

abundance: many
v_gene: TRBV7-2
CDR3aa: CASRTSGSESYNEQFF

abundance: few
v_gene: TRBV20-1
CDR3aa: CSATEGTRGYTF

abundance: many
v_gene: TRBV7-2
CDR3aa: CASSLPGGINYGYTF

abundance: .
v_gene: TRBV5-6
CDR3aa: CASSIGGFTEAFF

abundance: .
v_gene: TRBV7-9
CDR3aa: CASSLVSLNEWGSDQPQHF

abundance: .
v_gene: TRBV3-1
CDR3aa: CASSQAGTVSRAFF

abundance: few
v_gene: TRBV5-3
CDR3aa: CASSYRTRLSYEQYF

abundance: few
v_gene: TRBV7-2
CDR3aa: CAGGFGGTQYF

abundance: many
v_gene: TRBV7-8
CDR3aa: CASSDSGGMDTQYF

abundance: .
v_gene: TRBV5-8
CDR3aa: CASSRDPSRRYNEQFF

abundance: many
v_gene: TRBV6-1
CDR3aa: CASRASGSLSTGELFF